One sample yielded the 27 T cell receptor beta chains listed below, sequenced in a study of blood T cell repertoires in COVID-19. Sequencing used immunoSEQ multiplex PCR; TCRdb keeps in-frame clones, though not all of them. The table has some 200,000 clones, around 84% seen once. The material sequenced was peripheral blood. The receptor source for this set is a man over 45 with acute or convalescent COVID-19.

The V gene is TRBV6-6, the J gene TRBJ2-3, with a tentative D call TRBD1 (5 bases). CDR3 length equals 14 residues. Trimming stripped 7 bases from V and 0 bases from J, with 11 bases between. Germline lookup yields CDR1 MNHNY and CDR2 SVGAGI (reference sequence). The CDR3 is CASIQGGSTDTQYF. CDR3 DNA: TGTGCCAGCATCCAGGGTGGGAGCACAGATACGCAGTATTTT.

The chain combines TRBV5-6 with TRBJ2-3; TRBD1 matches at 7 bases. CDR3 length: 16 amino acids. Germline-derived CDR1 and CDR2 are SGHDT and YYEEEE. V was pared by 0 bases and J by 1 base, with 5 bases of the junction left unmatched. The CDR3 sequence is CASSLGGQSRTDTQYF. As DNA, the CDR3 is TGTGCCAGCAGCTTGGGGGGACAGTCACGCACAGATACGCAGTATTTT.

V usage is TRBV7-9 and J usage is TRBJ2-3; 11 bases fit TRBD2. Looked up from germline, CDR1 is SEHNR and CDR2 is FQNEAQ (reference sequence). The CDR3 contains 16 residues. V lost 6 bases and J lost 1; bases outside the gene matches: 6. This CDR3 is CASRATSGGRTDTQYF. The CDR3 DNA follows: TGTGCCAGCAGAGCCACTAGCGGGGGCCGCACAGATACGCAGTATTTT.

The rearrangement joins TRBV7-9 to TRBJ2-7; 7 positions match TRBD2. CDR3 length equals 15 residues. V trimming: 4 bases; J trimming: 5 bases; junction bases outside the gene matches: 11. The germline V gene has CDR1 SEHNR and CDR2 FQNEAQ (reference sequence). CDR3 sequence: CASSSGVTSKDEQYF. Here the CDR3 DNA reads TGTGCCAGCAGCTCCGGCGTGACTAGCAAAGACGAGCAGTACTTC. The full variable domain, rest sourced from reference TRBV7-9 and TRBJ2-7, is DTGVSQNPRHKITKRGQNVTFRCDPISEHNRLYWYRQTLGQGPEFLTYFQNEAQLEKSRLLSDRFSAERPKGSFSTLEIQRTEQGDSAMYLCASSSGVTSKDEQYFGPGTRLTVT.

The count of this clone is one. The V and J genes are TRBV18 and TRBJ1-5; 8 nucleotides align to TRBD1. The CDR3 consists of 17 residues. The germline V gene has CDR1 KGHSH and CDR2 LQKENI. Losses at the gene ends were 2 bases for V and 1 base for J; bases not matched to a gene: 7. The CDR3 spells CASSPGGQGLSNQPQHF. DNA for the CDR3: TGTGCCAGCTCACCAGGAGGACAGGGCCTGAGCAATCAGCCCCAGCATTTT. Looking up the rest from reference TRBV18 and TRBJ1-5 gives the full variable domain: NAGVMQNPRHLVRRRGQEARLRCSPMKGHSHVYWYRQLPEEGLKFMVYLQKENIIDESGMPKERFSAEFPKEGPSILRIQQVVRGDSAAYFCASSPGGQGLSNQPQHFGDGTRLSIL.

The chain uses TRBV30 and TRBJ2-5, with TRBD2 as a possible D gene (6 bases). In germline, CDR1 is GTSNPN, CDR2 SVGIG (reference sequence). V was shortened by 4 bases and J by 4 bases, with 19 bases between the two germline ends. This CDR3 region has 15 residues. The CDR3: CAWNPSGVQGETQYF. The CDR3 coding sequence is TGTGCCTGGAACCCCTCGGGGGTTCAGGGAGAGACCCAGTACTTC.

This clone was detected once. DNA for the CDR3: TGTGCCAGCAGGGGGACAGTTTCGACCGGGGAGCTGTTTTTT. Amino acid sequence: CASRGTVSTGELFF. The genes are TRBV2 and TRBJ2-2; TRBD1 agrees at 7 bases. V shed 6 bases, J shed 5 bases, and the junction held 6 bases outside the gene matches. CDR1 SNHLY and CDR2 FYNNEI come from the germline V gene. CDR3 length equals 14 residues.

The chain recombines TRBV6-4 with TRBJ2-5, with 10 bases identical to TRBD2. The CDR3 runs 15 residues. Trimming took 5 bases from V and 3 from J; bases not matched to a gene: 6. CDR1 MRHNA and CDR2 SNTAGT come from the germline V gene. The DNA of the CDR3 is TGTGCCAGCAGTTCGGCTAGCGGGGGTAAAGAGACCCAGTACTTC. Encoded protein: CASSSASGGKETQYF.

The J gene is TRBJ2-3, the V gene TRBV18; a weak D match, TRBD1 (5 bases). V dropped 4 bases and J dropped 5 bases, with 10 bases sitting between them. The CDR3 covers 13 residues. Germline-derived CDR1 and CDR2 are KGHSH and LQKENI. The CDR3 sequence: CASSLDIQDTQYF. CDR3 DNA sequence: TGTGCCAGCTCACTGGACATTCAAGATACGCAGTATTTT.

The chain carries TRBV4-2 and TRBJ1-5, with 12 bases aligning to TRBD1. CDR1 LGHNA and CDR2 YNFKEQ come from the germline V gene. V gave up 4 bases and J gave up 6 bases; unmatched junction bases: 7. The CDR3 runs 16 residues. CDR3 loop: CASSPGQGAVSQPQHF. The CDR3 DNA reads as TGTGCCAGCAGCCCGGGACAGGGGGCTGTTAGTCAGCCCCAGCATTTT.

J is TRBJ1-4 and V is TRBV6-5; TRBD1 is a possible D gene (6 bases). This CDR3 has 13 amino acids. The V and J ends lost 8 bases and 5 bases respectively, with 12 bases between them. Germline V CDR1 and CDR2: MNHEY, SVGAGI. DNA of the CDR3: TGTGCCAGCGCTGGACAGCTGAATGAAAAACTGTTTTTT. Its translation is CASAGQLNEKLFF.

This clone was seen a single time. CDR3 DNA sequence: TGTGCCAGCAGCCGTCCGGGACAGGGTGACTACGAGCAGTACTTC. Its protein product is CASSRPGQGDYEQYF. The V gene is TRBV7-9, the J gene TRBJ2-7; 9 positions match TRBD1. Losses at the gene ends were 5 bases for V and 3 bases for J; bases not matched to a gene: 8. The germline V gene encodes CDR1 SEHNR and CDR2 FQNEAQ (reference sequence). The CDR3 sequence is 15 residues long.

The chain is built from TRBV27 and TRBJ2-1; 8 bases are a match to TRBD1. Germline-derived CDR1 and CDR2 are MNHEY and SMNVEV (reference sequence). The CDR3 has 15 amino acids. Trimming took 4 bases from V and 5 from J; bases not matched to a gene: 7. The CDR3 DNA sequence: TGTGCCAGCAGTTCCCCCTCGACAGGGGACAATGAGCAGTTCTTC. Protein sequence: CASSSPSTGDNEQFF.

The J gene is TRBJ1-1, the V gene TRBV3-1 (or the pseudogene TRBV3-2); possible D gene TRBD1, 5 bases. Looked up from germline, CDR1 is LGHDT and CDR2 is YNNKEL (reference sequence). Trimming took 8 bases from V and 10 from J, leaving 23 bases between them. This CDR3 has 14 residues. The CDR3 coding sequence is TGTGCCAGCTCGGGGCGGGGTGGGGGATCTGGAGCTTTCTTT. Protein sequence: CASSGRGGGSGAFF.

This chain connects TRBV18 to TRBJ1-5, with 7 nucleotides matching TRBD1. V lost 6 bases, J lost 7 bases, and 12 bases stayed unmatched. Germline V CDR1 and CDR2: KGHSH, LQKENI. The length of the CDR3 is 15 residues. CDR3 amino acids: CASSLTGQGSQPQHF. As DNA, the CDR3 is TGTGCCAGCTCCTTGACAGGGCAAGGTTCCCAGCCCCAGCATTTT.

CDR3 sequence reads: CAIRGTLAEPQHF. The CDR3 DNA reads TGTGCCATCAGGGGGACACTTGCGGAGCCCCAGCATTTT. V is TRBV10-3 and J is TRBJ1-5; D might be TRBD1 (6 bases). Trimming took 6 bases from V and 8 from J, leaving 14 bases between them. The CDR3 totals 13 residues. Germline V gene data show CDR1 as ENHRY and CDR2 as SYGVKD.

The chain recombines TRBV25-1 with TRBJ1-2, with TRBD1 matching over 7 bases. V dropped 3 bases and J dropped 5; count of bases not matched to a gene: 6. This CDR3 is built from 14 residues. Germline V lookup: CDR1 MGHDK, CDR2 SYGVNS. The CDR3 DNA reads as TGTGCCAGCAGTGATTGGAACAGGGGATATGGCTACACCTTC. Its protein product is CASSDWNRGYGYTF.

This clone was observed a single time. The V and J genes are TRBV18 and TRBJ1-1; no clear D. Germline CDR1 reads KGHSH; CDR2 reads LQKENI. The CDR3 is made up of 15 amino acids. V lost 3 bases and J lost 0, with 11 bases in between. This CDR3 reads CASSPDRRVNTEAFF. The CDR3 DNA is TGTGCCAGCTCACCCGATAGAAGAGTGAACACTGAAGCTTTCTTT.

The chain uses TRBV6-5 and TRBJ1-1; TRBD1 agrees at 8 bases. The CDR3 runs to 16 residues. Per the germline V gene, CDR1 is MNHEY and CDR2 is SVGAGI. The trim removed 4 bases at V and 6 bases at J, leaving 13 bases unmatched. The CDR3: CASSFGTGRVRAEAFF. CDR3 DNA sequence: TGTGCCAGCAGTTTCGGGACAGGTAGGGTCAGGGCTGAAGCTTTCTTT.

V gene TRBV19 combines with J gene TRBJ2-3; 8 bases fit TRBD2. CDR3 size: 16 residues. Germline CDR1 is LNHDA and CDR2 is SQIVND (reference sequence). Losses at the gene ends were 5 bases for V and 4 bases for J; bases not matched to a gene: 11. The chain's CDR3 is CASSGLSSGVPDTQYF. CDR3 DNA: TGTGCCAGTAGTGGCCTGAGTAGCGGGGTGCCAGATACGCAGTATTTT.

The chain has TRBV11-2 and TRBJ2-7, with 10 bases identical to TRBD2. This CDR3 spans 14 amino acids. With 5 bases clipped from V and 5 bases from J, the junction kept 6 bases outside the gene matches. CDR1 is SGHAT, CDR2 FQNNGV, per germline. This chain's CDR3 is CASSASGGVHEQYF. DNA of the CDR3: TGTGCCAGCAGCGCAAGCGGGGGGGTGCACGAGCAGTACTTC.

The chain employs TRBV23-1 and TRBJ1-3, with D unclear. TRBV23-1 is assigned to the ORF class and has an uncertain function. V lost 0 bases to trimming and J lost 4 bases, with 19 bases between them. This CDR3 region has 18 residues. This chain's CDR3 is CASSQSKREASLGNTIYF. The CDR3 DNA follows: TGCGCCAGCAGTCAATCAAAACGGGAGGCCTCGCTCGGAAACACCATATATTTT.

The chain uses TRBV3-1 (or the pseudogene TRBV3-2) and TRBJ1-4, with D possibly matching TRBD1 (6 bases). The germline V and J ends were trimmed by 3 bases and 6 bases, with 14 bases remaining between them. There are 15 residues in the CDR3. The germline gives CDR1 LGHDT, CDR2 YNNKEL (reference sequence). This CDR3 is CASSQVGAGDEKLFF. The CDR3 region has the DNA TGTGCCAGCAGCCAGGTTGGGGCAGGGGATGAAAAACTGTTTTTT.

This clone appeared a few times. The chain joins TRBV6-1 to TRBJ1-2; D is perhaps TRBD1 (6 bases). The CDR3 is 17 residues long. Trimming cost V 2 bases and J 2 bases, with 18 bases left between them. CDR1 and CDR2 (germline): MNHNS, SASEGT. The DNA for the CDR3 is TGTGCCAGCAGTGAACTGCTCCGACGGACAGCGAACTATGGCTACACCTTC. Translating it yields CASSELLRRTANYGYTF.

The chain recombines TRBV12-3 or TRBV12-4 with TRBJ1-2; D remains ambiguous. CDR3 length: 11 residues. The V and J ends lost 2 bases and 12 bases respectively, with 10 bases between them. The CDR3 is CASSLTGRHTF. Written as DNA, the CDR3 is TGTGCCAGCAGTTTAACCGGGAGGCACACCTTC.

The rearrangement uses TRBV9 and TRBJ1-4, with TRBD1 identical over 7 bases. V was pared by 3 bases and J by 8 bases, with 10 bases of the junction left unmatched. CDR1 SGDLS and CDR2 YYNGEE come from the germline V gene. The CDR3 covers 15 residues. The CDR3 region has the DNA TGTGCCAGCAGCGCCCTAGACAGGGAGAGCGAAAAACTGTTTTTT. It codes for CASSALDRESEKLFF.

CDR3 in amino acids: CASSSGATVSYEQYF. CDR3 sequence (DNA): TGCGCCAGCAGCTCAGGTGCAACAGTCTCCTACGAGCAGTACTTC. This chain links TRBV5-1 with TRBJ2-7; D unresolved. Germline CDR1 is SGHRS and CDR2 is YFSETQ. The CDR3 is 15 amino acids. V shed 3 bases and J shed 0 bases, with 13 bases lying between them.